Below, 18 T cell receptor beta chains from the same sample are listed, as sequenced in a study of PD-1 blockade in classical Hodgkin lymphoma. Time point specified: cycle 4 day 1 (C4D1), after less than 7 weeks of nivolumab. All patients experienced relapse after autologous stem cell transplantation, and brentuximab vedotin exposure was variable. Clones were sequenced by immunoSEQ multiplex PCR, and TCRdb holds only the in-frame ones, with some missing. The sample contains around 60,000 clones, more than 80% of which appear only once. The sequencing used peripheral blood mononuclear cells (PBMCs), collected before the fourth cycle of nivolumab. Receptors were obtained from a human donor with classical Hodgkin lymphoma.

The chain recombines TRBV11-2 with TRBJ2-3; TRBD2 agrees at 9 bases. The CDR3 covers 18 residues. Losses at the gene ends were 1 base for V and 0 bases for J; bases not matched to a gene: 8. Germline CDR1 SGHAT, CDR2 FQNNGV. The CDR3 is CASSLGAGGTPSTDTQYF. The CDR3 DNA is TGTGCCAGCAGCTTAGGAGCGGGGGGTACCCCTAGCACAGATACGCAGTATTTT.

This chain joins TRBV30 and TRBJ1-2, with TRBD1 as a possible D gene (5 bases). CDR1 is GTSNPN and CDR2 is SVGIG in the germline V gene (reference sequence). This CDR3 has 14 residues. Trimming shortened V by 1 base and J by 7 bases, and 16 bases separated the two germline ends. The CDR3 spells CAWSAGTAVGGYTF. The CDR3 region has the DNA TGTGCCTGGAGTGCGGGGACCGCAGTCGGTGGCTACACCTTC.

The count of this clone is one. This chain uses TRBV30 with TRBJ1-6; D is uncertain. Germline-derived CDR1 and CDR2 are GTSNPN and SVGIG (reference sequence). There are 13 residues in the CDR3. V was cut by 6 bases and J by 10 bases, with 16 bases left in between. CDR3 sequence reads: CACQREVESPLHF. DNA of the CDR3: TGTGCCTGCCAGAGAGAGGTAGAGTCACCCCTCCACTTT. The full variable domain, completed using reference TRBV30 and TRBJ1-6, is SQTIHQWPATLVQPVGSPLSLECTVEGTSNPNLYWYRQAAGRGLQLLFYSVGIGQISSEVPQNLSASRPQDRQFILSSKKLLLSDSGFYLCACQREVESPLHFGNGTRLTVT.

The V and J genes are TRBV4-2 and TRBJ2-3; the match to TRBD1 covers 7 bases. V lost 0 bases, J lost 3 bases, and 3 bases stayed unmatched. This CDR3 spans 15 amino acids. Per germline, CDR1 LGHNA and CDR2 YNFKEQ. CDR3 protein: CASSQDRGLTDTQYF. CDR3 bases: TGTGCCAGCAGCCAAGACAGGGGGTTAACAGATACGCAGTATTTT.

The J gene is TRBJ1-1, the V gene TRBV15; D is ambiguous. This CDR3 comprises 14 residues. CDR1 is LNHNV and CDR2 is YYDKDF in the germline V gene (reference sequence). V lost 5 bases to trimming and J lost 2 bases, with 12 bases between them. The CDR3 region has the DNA TGTGCCACCAGCGGTCCGGTATTAAACACTGAAGCTTTCTTT. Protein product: CATSGPVLNTEAFF.

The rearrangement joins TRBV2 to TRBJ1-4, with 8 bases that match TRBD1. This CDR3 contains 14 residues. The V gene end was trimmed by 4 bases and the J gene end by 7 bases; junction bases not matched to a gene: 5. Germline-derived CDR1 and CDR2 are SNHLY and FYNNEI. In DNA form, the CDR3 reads TGTGCCAGCAGTGCGGACAGGGCTGTTGAAAAACTGTTTTTT. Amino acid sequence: CASSADRAVEKLFF.

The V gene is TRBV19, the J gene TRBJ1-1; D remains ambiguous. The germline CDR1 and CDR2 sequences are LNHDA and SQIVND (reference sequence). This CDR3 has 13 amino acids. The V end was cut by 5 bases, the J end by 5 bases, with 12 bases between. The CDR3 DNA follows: TGTGCCAGTAGTCCGCTCGGGGAGACTGAAGCTTTCTTT. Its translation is CASSPLGETEAFF.

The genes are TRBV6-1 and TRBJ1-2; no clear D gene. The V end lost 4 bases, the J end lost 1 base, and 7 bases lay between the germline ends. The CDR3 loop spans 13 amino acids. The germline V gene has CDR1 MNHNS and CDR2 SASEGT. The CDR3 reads CASSVSDNYGYTF. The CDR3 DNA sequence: TGTGCCAGCAGTGTGTCTGATAACTATGGCTACACCTTC.

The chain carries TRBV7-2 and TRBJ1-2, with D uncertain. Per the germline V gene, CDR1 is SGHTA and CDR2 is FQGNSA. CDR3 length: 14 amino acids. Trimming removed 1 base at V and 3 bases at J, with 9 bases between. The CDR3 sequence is CASSLELRDYGYTF. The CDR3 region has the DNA TGTGCCAGCAGCTTAGAGTTAAGAGACTATGGCTACACCTTC.

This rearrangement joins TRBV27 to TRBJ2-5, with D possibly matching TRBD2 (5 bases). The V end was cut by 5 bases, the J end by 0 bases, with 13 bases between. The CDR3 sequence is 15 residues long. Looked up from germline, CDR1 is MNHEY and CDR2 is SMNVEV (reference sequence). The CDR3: CASSPRTEYQETQYF. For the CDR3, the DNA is TGTGCCAGCAGTCCCCGGACTGAGTACCAAGAGACCCAGTACTTC.

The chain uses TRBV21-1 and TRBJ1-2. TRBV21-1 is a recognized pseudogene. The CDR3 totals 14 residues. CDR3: CASSKAGPGPGYTF. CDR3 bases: TGTGCCAGCAGCAAAGCAGGGCCCGGTCCAGGCTACACCTTC.

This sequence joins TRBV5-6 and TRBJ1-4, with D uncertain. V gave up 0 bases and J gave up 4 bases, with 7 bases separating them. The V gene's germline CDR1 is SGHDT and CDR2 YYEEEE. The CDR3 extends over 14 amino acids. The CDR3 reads CASSLGSLNEKLFF. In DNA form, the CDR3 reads TGTGCCAGCAGCTTGGGAAGCCTTAATGAAAAACTGTTTTTT.

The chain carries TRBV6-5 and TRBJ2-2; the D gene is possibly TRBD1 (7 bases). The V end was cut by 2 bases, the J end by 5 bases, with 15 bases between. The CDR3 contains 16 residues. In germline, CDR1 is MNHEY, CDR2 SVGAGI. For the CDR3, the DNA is TGTGCCAGCAGTTACGGCGGAGGGGGCGCGACCGGGGAGCTGTTTTTT. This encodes CASSYGGGGATGELFF.

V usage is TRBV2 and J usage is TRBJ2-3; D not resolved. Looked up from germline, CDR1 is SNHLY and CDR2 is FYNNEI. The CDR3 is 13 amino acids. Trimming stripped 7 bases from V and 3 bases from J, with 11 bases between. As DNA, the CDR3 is TGTGCCAGCAACCGACACCCGACAGATACGCAGTATTTT. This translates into CASNRHPTDTQYF.

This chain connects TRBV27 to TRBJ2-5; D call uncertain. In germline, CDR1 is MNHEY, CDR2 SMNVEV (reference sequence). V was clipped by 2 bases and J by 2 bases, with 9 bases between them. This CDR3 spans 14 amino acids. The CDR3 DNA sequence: TGTGCCAGCAGTTTAAACTGGCGTCAAGAGACCCAGTACTTC. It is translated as CASSLNWRQETQYF.

This CDR3 is CASISSSRANEKLFF. Here the CDR3 DNA reads TGTGCCAGCATCTCTAGTTCTAGGGCTAATGAAAAACTGTTTTTT. J is TRBJ1-4 and V is TRBV28, with no clear D. Trimming cost V 7 bases and J 3 bases, with 15 bases left between them. Germline V gene data show CDR1 as MDHEN and CDR2 as SYDVKM. This CDR3 contains 15 residues.

The CDR3 spells CATRQGWFSKEKLFF. The DNA of the CDR3 is TGTGCCACTCGACAGGGATGGTTCTCGAAGGAAAAACTGTTTTTT. This sequence joins TRBV15 and TRBJ1-4; 7 positions match TRBD1. V shed 9 bases and J 8 bases; nucleotides not matched to a gene: 15. Germline-derived CDR1 and CDR2 are LNHNV and YYDKDF (reference sequence). The CDR3 runs to 15 residues.

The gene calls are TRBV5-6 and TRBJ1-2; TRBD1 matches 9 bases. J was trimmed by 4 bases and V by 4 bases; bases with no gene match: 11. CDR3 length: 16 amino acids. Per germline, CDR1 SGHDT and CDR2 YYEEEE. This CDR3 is CASSDGTGFIAYGYTF. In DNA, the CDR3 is TGTGCCAGCAGCGACGGGACAGGGTTTATCGCCTATGGCTACACCTTC.